A selection of T cell receptor beta chains follows, all from one sample in a study of blood T cell repertoires in COVID-19. Assay used: immunoSEQ multiplex PCR; TCRdb lists only in-frame clones, some missing. The profile shows some 250,000 clones, approximately 83% of them singletons. Sequencing input: peripheral blood. Receptors were obtained from a woman younger than 45 who had recovered from COVID-19. Each CDR3 is given with its conserved first and last residue. A D gene is named only where the DNA matches it firmly. Size tells how often a clone was seen (once, few, many) or the class of an expanded clone, and some rows leave it out.

D gene	clone size	J gene	V gene	CDR3 DNA	CDR3 protein
TRBD1	NA	TRBJ1-2	TRBV13	TGTGCCAGCAGCTTTCCCGGACAGGGTCGCTATGGCTACACCTTC	CASSFPGQGRYGYTF
NA	NA	TRBJ1-2	TRBV5-4	TGTGCCAGCAGCAACGAGGGAAGCTATGGCTACACCTTC	CASSNEGSYGYTF
NA	NA	TRBJ1-4	TRBV12-1	TGTGCCAGCAGCTTCCCCCTAGGGGGAAGGGATGAAAAACTGTTTTTT	CASSFPLGGRDEKLFF
NA	few	TRBJ1-5	TRBV5-1	TGCGCCAGCAGCTTAGCTCCAGGGTCCCGACAGCCCCAGCATTTT	CASSLAPGSRQPQHF
TRBD2	NA	TRBJ2-1	TRBV10-3	TGTGCCATCAGTGCAGGCACCGGGGGGGTTTACAATGAGCAGTTCTTC	CAISAGTGGVYNEQFF
TRBD1	NA	TRBJ1-3	TRBV2	TGTGCCAGCAGCTCCCAGGGGGTTCACACCATATATTTT	CASSSQGVHTIYF
TRBD1	NA	TRBJ1-1	TRBV4-2	TGTGCCAGCAGCCAAGTCCGGGACAGGGAGAATGAAGCTTTCTTT	CASSQVRDRENEAFF
TRBD1	once	TRBJ2-2	TRBV7-6	TGTGCCAGCAGCCTCCGACAGGGGAACACCGGGGAGCTGTTTTTT	CASSLRQGNTGELFF
TRBD1	few	TRBJ1-6	TRBV5-5	TGTGCCAGCAGCATACTACGGGGACAGATCTCACCCCTCCACTTT	CASSILRGQISPLHF
NA	few	TRBJ2-3	TRBV7-3	TGTGCCAGCAGCTGGGGACTCACTTCGGATACGCAGTATTTT	CASSWGLTSDTQYF
NA	NA	TRBJ2-7	TRBV13	TGTGCCAGCAGCTTCCAGTGGGCCAGCTCCTACGAGCAGTACTTC	CASSFQWASSYEQYF
NA	NA	TRBJ2-7	TRBV4-3	TGCGCCAGCAGCCAAGATAAGGGGGGGGGCTACGAGCAGTACTTC	CASSQDKGGGYEQYF
NA	NA	TRBJ1-2	TRBV21-1	TGTGCCAGCAGCACTCGGGACAGGGGGCTTTATGGCTACACCTTC	CASSTRDRGLYGYTF
NA	NA	TRBJ1-1	TRBV10-3	TGTGCCATCAGTCAGGGAATTAACACTGAAGCTTTCTTT	CAISQGINTEAFF
NA	NA	TRBJ1-3	TRBV5-1	TGCGCCAGCAGCTTGGGGAGTGCACCTTCCTCTGGAAACACCATATATTTT	CASSLGSAPSSGNTIYF
TRBD1	NA	TRBJ2-7	TRBV6-2/TRBV6-3	TGTGCCAGCAGTTTCCCGGGACAGGGTAGACCCTACGAGCAGTACTTC	CASSFPGQGRPYEQYF
NA	NA	TRBJ2-7	TRBV1	TGCACCAGCAGCCAACGGACAGCGGGGGACCCCTACGAGCAGTACTTC	CTSSQRTAGDPYEQYF
NA	NA	TRBJ1-2	TRBV2	TGTGCCAGCATCAACAGGGTTGGTGGCTACACCTTC	CASINRVGGYTF
TRBD1	NA	TRBJ2-3	TRBV24-1	TGTGCCACCAGTGAGGGACAGGATACTCTCACAGATACGCAGTATTTT	CATSEGQDTLTDTQYF
NA	NA	TRBJ1-2	TRBV4-1	TGCGCCAGCAGCCAAGATCGTAGTGGGACTATTAACTATGGCTACACCTTC	CASSQDRSGTINYGYTF
NA	NA	TRBJ2-3	TRBV20-1	TGCAGTGCCCCAGAAACAGATACGCAGTATTTT	CSAPETDTQYF
NA	NA	TRBJ1-4	TRBV9	TGTGCCAGCAGCGTAGTACCTCTTACAGGGCGGAAGGGTGAAAAACTGTTTTTT	CASSVVPLTGRKGEKLFF
NA	NA	TRBJ1-1	TRBV5-1	TGCGCCAGCAGCTTGCTCGGTGGGGCCACTGAAGCTTTCTTT	CASSLLGGATEAFF
NA	NA	TRBJ2-7	TRBV3-1/TRBV3-2	TGTGCCAGCAGCCGGCAAGTCCAGGGGTGGGAGCAGTACTTC	CASSRQVQGWEQYF
TRBD2	NA	TRBJ2-7	TRBV6-5	TGTGCCAGCAGAGTACTAGCGCTAAGCTCCTACGAGCAGTACTTC	CASRVLALSSYEQYF
TRBD1	NA	TRBJ1-4	TRBV11-2	TGTGCCAGCAGCATCAGATCAGGGGGCCAGCGGCTAGTTTTT	CASSIRSGGQRLVF
TRBD2	NA	TRBJ2-1	TRBV19	TGTGCCAGTGGAAGTAGCGGGGGCGGGCTGTGGAATGAGCAGTTCTTC	CASGSSGGGLWNEQFF
NA	NA	TRBJ1-5	TRBV6-5	TGTGCCAGCATCAAGGGAGGGGAGAATCAGCCCCAGCATTTT	CASIKGGENQPQHF
NA	NA	TRBJ1-2	TRBV19	TGTGCCAGTAGTATCTTGGGGGCTGGAAGGGGTAACTATGGCTACACCTTC	CASSILGAGRGNYGYTF
NA	NA	TRBJ2-5	TRBV21-1	TGTGCCAGCAGCTCGGACAGGAACCAAGAGACCCAGTACTTC	CASSSDRNQETQYF
NA	NA	TRBJ2-1	TRBV7-9	TGTGCCAGCAGCCGTCGAGAGGGGGGGTTCGATGAGCAGTTCTTC	CASSRREGGFDEQFF
TRBD1	NA	TRBJ1-4	TRBV6-5	TGTGCCAGCGGGACAGCTCGCACTAATGAAAAACTGTTTTTT	CASGTARTNEKLFF
TRBD1	NA	TRBJ2-7	TRBV6-5	TGTGCCAGCAGTTATTCTGACAGGGCCTACGAGCAGTACTTC	CASSYSDRAYEQYF
NA	NA	TRBJ1-4	TRBV2	TGTGCCAGCAGTGACTGGTACCGCGCGACTAATGAAAAACTGTTTTTT	CASSDWYRATNEKLFF
TRBD2	once	TRBJ2-2	TRBV7-3	TGTGCCAGCAGCCACACTCCTAGCGGGGTTTATACCGGGGAGCTGTTTTTT	CASSHTPSGVYTGELFF
NA	NA	TRBJ2-3	TRBV6-5	TGTGCCAGCAGTTACTCCTCTAGTAGTGGAGATACGCAGTATTTT	CASSYSSSSGDTQYF
NA	NA	TRBJ1-6	TRBV3-1/TRBV3-2	TGTGCCAGCAGCCAATTAGGACAAAAAAATTCACCCCTCCACTTT	CASSQLGQKNSPLHF
NA	NA	TRBJ1-4	TRBV19	TGTGCCAGTAGAGCAGGGAATCGGGAAAAACTGTTTTTT	CASRAGNREKLFF
TRBD1	NA	TRBJ1-2	TRBV29-1	TGCAGCGTAGCCGGGACAGACTATGGCTACACCTTC	CSVAGTDYGYTF
TRBD2	NA	TRBJ2-2	TRBV19	TGTGCCAGTAGGACTCCCCCCGGGACTAGCGGGGCTACTAGGACCGGGGAGCTGTTTTTT	CASRTPPGTSGATRTGELFF
NA	NA	TRBJ1-2	TRBV9	TGTGCCAGCAGCGTAGTAGGGGGCTATGGCTACACCTTC	CASSVVGGYGYTF
TRBD1	few	TRBJ2-1	TRBV10-3	TGTGCCATCAGTGAGTCGTTGGACAGGGAATACAATGAGCAGTTCTTC	CAISESLDREYNEQFF
TRBD1	NA	TRBJ1-1	TRBV10-1	TGCGCCAGGGGGACAGGGTCGTTGTACACTGAAGCTTTCTTT	CARGTGSLYTEAFF
NA	NA	TRBJ1-2	TRBV2	TGTGCCAGCAGTGACTCGGGGGGCCGGATGAATGGCTACACCTTC	CASSDSGGRMNGYTF
NA	NA	TRBJ1-2	TRBV6-2/TRBV6-3	TGTGCCAGCAGTCTCAGGAATTATGGCTACACCTTC	CASSLRNYGYTF
NA	once	TRBJ2-2	TRBV2	TGTGCCAGCATCCTACAGATAACCGGGGAGCTGTTTTTT	CASILQITGELFF
TRBD1	once	TRBJ2-3	TRBV14	TGTGCCAGCAGCCAATTCTTGCAGGGGGCTGATACGCAGTATTTT	CASSQFLQGADTQYF
TRBD2	once	TRBJ2-1	TRBV7-2	TGTGCCAGCAGCTTATCGCGGCTAGCGGGGAACAATGAGCAGTTCTTC	CASSLSRLAGNNEQFF
TRBD1	NA	TRBJ2-3	TRBV7-6	TGTGCCAGCAGCTTAGGGGGACAGGGGGCACGGGATACGCAGTATTTT	CASSLGGQGARDTQYF
NA	NA	TRBJ1-3	TRBV6-5	TGTGCCAGCAGCACGACGGGAGTGGGGGGAAACACCATATATTTT	CASSTTGVGGNTIYF
NA	NA	TRBJ1-5	TRBV19	TGTGCCAGTAGTAGGCCGGACAGCCGCCTGGGGCATTTT	CASSRPDSRLGHF
NA	NA	TRBJ2-2	TRBV27	TGTGCCAGCAGCCGAGACAGGATCCGCGACACCGGGGAGCTGTTTTTT	CASSRDRIRDTGELFF
TRBD1	NA	TRBJ1-1	TRBV20-1	TGCAGCACCCCCCGGGACAGTGAAGCTTTCTTT	CSTPRDSEAFF
NA	NA	TRBJ1-1	TRBV21-1	TGTGCCAGCAGCATTTGCAGGGAGAACACTGAAGCTTTCTTT	CASSICRENTEAFF
TRBD1	NA	TRBJ1-4	TRBV11-2	TGTGCCAGCAGCCAAAACAGGGGTTTCAATGAAAAACTGTTTTTT	CASSQNRGFNEKLFF
NA	NA	TRBJ1-2	TRBV5-1	TGCGCCAGCAGCATCAGGGGTGGGGGCTATGGCTACACCTTC	CASSIRGGGYGYTF
NA	NA	TRBJ1-1	TRBV19	TGTGCCAGTAGTAGAGGTCAAATGAACACTGAAGCTTTCTTT	CASSRGQMNTEAFF
TRBD1	NA	TRBJ2-7	TRBV5-4	TGTGCCAGCAGCTTTAGGGGGCCGAAGTCCTACGAGCAGTACTTC	CASSFRGPKSYEQYF
NA	once	TRBJ1-2	TRBV27	TGTGCCAGCGGCCCCCCGGGAGATGGTTGCACCTTC	CASGPPGDGCTF
TRBD1	NA	TRBJ1-2	TRBV2	TGTGCCAGCAGACAGGGGGAGCCTTATGGCTACACCTTC	CASRQGEPYGYTF